Each of the 9 T cell receptor beta chains below was sequenced from the same sample in a study of blood T cell repertoires in COVID-19. Sequencing was performed with immunoSEQ multiplex PCR; in TCRdb, only in-frame clones are kept and a portion is missing. The sample carries 300,000 to 500,000 clones, 70% to 90% recorded once. The sequenced material came from PBMCs or T cells enriched from blood (not recorded which). Every receptor here comes from a woman under 40 with acute COVID-19.

J is TRBJ1-2 and V is TRBV30, with D uncertain. Germline lookup yields CDR1 GTSNPN and CDR2 SVGIG (reference sequence). The CDR3 is 15 residues long. The V gene lost 3 bases and the J gene lost 0 bases, with 14 bases spanning the gap. CDR3 nucleotide sequence: TGTGCCTGGAGGCCCCGATTAGTGGCTAACTATGGCTACACCTTC. It yields the protein CAWRPRLVANYGYTF.

This rearrangement joins TRBV2 to TRBJ2-7; a weak D match, TRBD1 (6 bases). V was cut by 5 bases and J by 6 bases, with 11 bases left in between. Germline V gene sequence: CDR1 SNHLY, CDR2 FYNNEI. CDR3 length: 12 amino acids. CDR3 sequence (DNA): TGTGCCAGCAGTTTGGGGGCGCGCGAGCAGTACTTC. Translating it yields CASSLGAREQYF.

CDR3 in amino acids: CASSRTGDSNQPQHF. The CDR3 DNA is TGTGCTAGTTCCCGGACAGGGGATAGCAATCAGCCCCAGCATTTT. V gene TRBV12-5 combines with J gene TRBJ1-5, with 9 bases aligning to TRBD1. CDR3 length: 15 residues. Trimming took 8 bases from V and 0 from J; bases not matched to a gene: 5. Per the germline V gene, CDR1 is LGHNT and CDR2 is FRNRAP. The whole variable domain, filled in from reference TRBV12-5 and TRBJ1-5, reads DARVTQTPRHKVTEMGQEVTMRCQPILGHNTVFWYRQTMMQGLELLAYFRNRAPLDDSGMPKDRFSAEMPDATLATLKIQPSEPRDSAVYFCASSRTGDSNQPQHFGDGTRLSIL.

The chain carries TRBV2 and TRBJ2-1; the D is unclear. The CDR3 has 14 amino acids. The V end was cut by 0 bases, the J end by 4 bases, with 7 bases between. CDR1 SNHLY and CDR2 FYNNEI come from the germline V gene. CDR3 loop: CASSEASQYNEQFF. As DNA, the CDR3 is TGTGCCAGCAGTGAAGCGTCACAGTACAATGAGCAGTTCTTC.

This chain links TRBV4-1 with TRBJ2-7; TRBD2 might be the D (5 bases). Germline CDR1 MGHRA, CDR2 YSYEKL. V was shortened by 4 bases and J by 3 bases, with 13 bases between the two germline ends. The CDR3 covers 14 residues. This CDR3 reads CASSPVVGNYEQYF. Written as DNA, the CDR3 is TGCGCCAGCAGCCCTGTAGTCGGGAACTACGAGCAGTACTTC.

The chain is built from TRBV20-1 and TRBJ2-3; 8 bases fit TRBD2. The V gene end was trimmed by 3 bases and the J gene end by 1 base; junction bases not matched to a gene: 6. CDR1 DFQATT and CDR2 SNEGSKA come from the germline V gene (reference sequence). This CDR3 is 15 amino acids long. CDR3 protein: CSASRTSGGTDTQYF. CDR3 coding DNA: TGCAGTGCTAGTCGAACTAGCGGTGGCACAGATACGCAGTATTTT.

The gene calls are TRBV6-4 and TRBJ2-6, with no clear D. Germline CDR1 MRHNA, CDR2 SNTAGT. The ends were cut back, 5 bases at V and 0 bases at J, with 8 bases in the middle. The CDR3 has 15 residues. The CDR3 DNA sequence: TGTGCCAGCAGTCAACTCCACTCTGGGGCCAACGTCCTGACTTTC. Encoded protein: CASSQLHSGANVLTF.

The V gene is TRBV27, the J gene TRBJ1-2, with unresolved D. Trimming took off 4 bases at V and 3 bases at J, with 12 bases between the two ends. Germline CDR1 and CDR2: MNHEY and SMNVEV (reference sequence). CDR3 length equals 14 residues. CDR3 sequence (DNA): TGTGCCAGCAGTTCGACTATGGGCTACTATGGCTACACCTTC. It is translated as CASSSTMGYYGYTF.

V and J are TRBV10-3 and TRBJ2-3; the D gene is possibly TRBD1 (6 bases). CDR3 length: 18 residues. The germline V gene has CDR1 ENHRY and CDR2 SYGVKD. V shed 6 bases and J shed 1 base, with 23 bases lying between them. CDR3 region: CAIRDPGQTFLGTDTQYF. The DNA for the CDR3 is TGTGCCATCAGAGACCCGGGACAAACCTTCCTCGGCACAGATACGCAGTATTTT.